This T cell receptor (beta chain) is from a study of T cell responses to AZD1222 COVID-19 vaccine. In its sample, this clone was seen once. This CDR3 is 13 amino acids long. CDR1 LNHDA and CDR2 SQIVND come from the germline V gene (reference sequence). Sequencing used immunoSEQ multiplex PCR; TCRdb keeps in-frame clones, though not all of them. Altogether 250,000 to 300,000 clones are present, roughly 93% being singletons, with the ten largest covering 0.5% to 0.7%. The clonotype was recovered from an adult who received the AZD1222 COVID-19 vaccine. The V gene is TRBV19, the J gene TRBJ2-5; the match to TRBD2 covers 13 bases. Sequencing used peripheral blood, obtained 28 days after the second AZD1222 dose. The CDR3 region has the DNA TGTGCTACTAGCGGGAGGGCCGATGGGACCCAGTACTTC. It encodes CATSGRADGTQYF.